These 5 T cell receptor beta chains came from one sample sequenced in a study of blood T cell repertoires in COVID-19. Profiling relied on immunoSEQ multiplex PCR, and the TCRdb table lists in-frame clones only, not all of them. This table holds 290,000 or so clones, around 90% found once. Sequenced: PBMCs or T cells enriched from blood (not recorded which). The source is a woman aged 18-30 years with acute COVID-19.

The chain is built from TRBV27 and TRBJ2-7; a weak D match, TRBD2 (5 bases). Trimming removed 0 bases from V and 1 base from J, with 19 bases in between. Germline CDR1 reads MNHEY; CDR2 reads SMNVEV (reference sequence). This CDR3 contains 18 residues. The CDR3 region is CASSLSFASSLRSYEQYF. CDR3 coding DNA: TGTGCCAGCAGTTTATCATTTGCTAGCTCCCTTAGATCCTACGAGCAGTACTTC.

This chain links TRBV6-5 with TRBJ2-3; 8 bases align to TRBD2. From germline, CDR1 is MNHEY and CDR2 SVGAGI. Trimming at V came to 0 bases and at J to 2 bases, leaving 1 base not matched to a gene. The CDR3 length is 15 residues. CDR3 protein: CASSYSLADTDTQYF. CDR3 coding DNA: TGTGCCAGCAGTTACTCACTAGCGGACACAGATACGCAGTATTTT.

CDR3 amino acids: CASSSSGMDYGYTF. The CDR3 nucleotides are TGTGCCAGCAGCTCGTCAGGGATGGACTATGGCTACACCTTC. The chain couples TRBV7-9 to TRBJ1-2; D perhaps matches TRBD1 (5 bases). The CDR3 sequence is 14 residues long. Looked up from germline, CDR1 is SEHNR and CDR2 is FQNEAQ (reference sequence). The V gene lost 4 bases and the J gene lost 3 bases, with 12 bases spanning the gap.

The chain combines TRBV6-5 with TRBJ1-6; D call uncertain. The germline gives CDR1 MNHEY, CDR2 SVGAGI. Between the trimmed V and J ends, which lost 4 bases and 7 bases, there was a span of 8 bases. This CDR3 has 13 residues. The CDR3 loop is CASSSPQNSPLHF. Written as DNA, the CDR3 is TGTGCCAGCAGTTCCCCCCAGAATTCACCCCTCCACTTT.

This chain uses TRBV5-1 with TRBJ1-3; 8 bases align to TRBD1. CDR1 and CDR2 from the germline V gene are SGHRS and YFSETQ. CDR3 length: 17 amino acids. Losses at the gene ends were 3 bases for V and 7 bases for J; bases not matched to a gene: 15. CDR3 nucleotide sequence: TGCGCCAGCAGCTCCGGGACAGGAACCCCAACCGGGAACACCATATATTTT. As protein: CASSSGTGTPTGNTIYF.